The 5 T cell receptor beta chains presented below share a single source sample, sequenced in a study of molecular identifiers for immune sequencing clone quantification. TCRdb used MiXCR to reprocess the PCR reads, holding one entry per CDR3 protein. The sample lists some 650,000 distinct CDR3 sequences, just under 20% seen once, with 0.7% to 1% in the top ten. The material sequenced was naive CD8+ T cells from blood, with Jurkat cell RNA spiked in. Subset meaning: FACS-sorted CD8+CD4-CCR7+CD45RA+ naive T cells. The source is a human donor in good health. Some libraries in this study had Jurkat cell RNA spiked in.

To note about this clonotype: With a much larger clone just one base away, this may be a read error. V gene TRBV6-2 or TRBV6-3 combines with J gene TRBJ1-5, with no clear D. Germline CDR1 and CDR2: MNHEY and SVGEGT. The CDR3 totals 14 residues. The CDR3 loop reads CAGSYIETDQPQHF. CDR3 DNA sequence: TGTGCCGGCAGTTACATAGAAACCGATCAGCCCCAGCATTTT.

Ten or more counts support this clonotype. This sequence joins TRBV28 and TRBJ2-7; D could derive from TRBD1 or TRBD2 (5 bases each). Per germline, CDR1 MDHEN and CDR2 SYDVKM. This CDR3 contains 13 residues. V lost 6 bases and J 4 bases, leaving 13 bases between the germline ends. The CDR3 is CASSQLGVYEQYF. The CDR3 bases are TGTGCCAGCAGCCAGCTGGGGGTGTACGAGCAGTACTTC.

There are many counts of this clonotype. V gene TRBV19 combines with J gene TRBJ1-6; D is unclear. Germline V gives CDR1 LNHDA, CDR2 SQIVND (reference sequence). The length of the CDR3 is 13 residues. Trimming stripped 1 base from V and 6 bases from J, with 4 bases between. The CDR3 here is CASSIVSNSPLHF. The DNA for the CDR3 is TGTGCCAGTAGTATAGTGAGTAATTCACCCCTCCACTTT.

This clonotype was recorded at least ten times. The chain links TRBV7-8 to TRBJ1-4; TRBD1 matches 8 bases. This CDR3 has 15 amino acids. The V gene's germline CDR1 is SGHVS and CDR2 FQNEAQ. V lost 4 bases to trimming and J lost 4 bases; unmatched junction nucleotides: 5. As DNA, the CDR3 is TGTGCCAGCAGCTCCAGGGGGCTGGGTAATGAAAAACTGTTTTTT. Protein sequence: CASSSRGLGNEKLFF.

The table lists this clonotype with many counts. The chain uses TRBV6-5 and TRBJ2-2; D uncertain. The germline gives CDR1 MNHEY, CDR2 SVGAGI. Deletions cut 7 bases from V and 0 bases from J, with 15 bases between. This CDR3 region has 16 residues. The CDR3 region has the DNA TGTGCCAGCAAGCCGGGTCTGTCCGCGAACACCGGGGAGCTGTTTTTT. Translating it yields CASKPGLSANTGELFF.